The subject of this entry is one T cell receptor (beta chain). The data were produced by immunoSEQ multiplex PCR, yet TCRdb's version contains in-frame clones alone and is incomplete. Here the sample spans around 110,000 clones, more than 85% being singletons. The data belong to a study of PD-L1 blockade in urothelial cancer. The time point denotes: peripheral blood 6 weeks after treatment start. The junction had 17 bases not matched to a gene; V was cut back by 7 bases and J by 1 base. This CDR3 spans 18 amino acids. Germline lookup yields CDR1 MDHEN and CDR2 SYDVKM. The chain recombines TRBV28 with TRBJ1-1, with TRBD1 identical over 8 bases. This clonotype originated in a man between 60 and 75 years old with urothelial cancer. Sequenced here: PBMCs, sampled around atezolizumab (anti-PD-L1) treatment. CDR3 protein: CASTDFLGPGGENTEAFF. CDR3 nucleotides: TGTGCCAGCACCGACTTCCTAGGACCAGGGGGCGAGAACACTGAAGCTTTCTTT.